The rows below give T cell receptor beta chains drawn from one sample of a study of cytomegalovirus exposure and HLA in healthy donors. Libraries were prepared by immunoSEQ multiplex PCR; TCRdb keeps only in-frame clonotypes and omits some of them. This sample has just under 95,000 clones, with about 80% found just once. Sequenced sample: PBMCs. Every receptor here comes from a human donor in good health. The CDR3 runs from the conserved cysteine through the conserved F or W. Fields, in order: CDR3 length, V gene, clone size, D gene, J gene, CDR3 protein, CDR3 DNA. D genes are given only for firm matches. Clone size is shown for a subset of rows, as once, few, many or a class of expanded clone.

cdr3_length: 16; v_call: TRBV27; clone_size: NA; d_call: TRBD2; j_call: TRBJ2-7; cdr3_aa: CASSPGLAGVSYEQYF; cdr3_nt: TGTGCCAGCAGTCCCGGACTAGCGGGGGTTTCCTACGAGCAGTACTTC
cdr3_length: 15; v_call: TRBV7-2; clone_size: few; d_call: NA; j_call: TRBJ1-3; cdr3_aa: CASSLVEVLGNTIYF; cdr3_nt: TGTGCCAGCAGCTTAGTAGAGGTACTTGGAAACACCATATATTTT
cdr3_length: 12; v_call: TRBV29-1; clone_size: NA; d_call: NA; j_call: TRBJ2-6; cdr3_aa: CSAGTGANVLTF; cdr3_nt: TGCAGCGCTGGCACTGGGGCCAACGTCCTGACTTTC
cdr3_length: 15; v_call: TRBV7-2; clone_size: NA; d_call: TRBD1; j_call: TRBJ1-5; cdr3_aa: CASSTRDRVDQPQHF; cdr3_nt: TGTGCCAGCAGCACCCGGGACAGGGTTGATCAGCCCCAGCATTTT
cdr3_length: 14; v_call: TRBV25-1; clone_size: NA; d_call: TRBD2; j_call: TRBJ2-7; cdr3_aa: CASSEREDPYEQYF; cdr3_nt: TGTGCCAGCAGTGAGCGGGAGGACCCCTACGAGCAGTACTTC
cdr3_length: 13; v_call: TRBV6-1; clone_size: NA; d_call: TRBD1; j_call: TRBJ1-2; cdr3_aa: CASSVPGGYGYTF; cdr3_nt: TGTGCCAGCAGTGTCCCAGGGGGCTATGGCTACACCTTC
cdr3_length: 17; v_call: TRBV27; clone_size: NA; d_call: NA; j_call: TRBJ1-2; cdr3_aa: CASSFNAGLGIWDGYTF; cdr3_nt: TGTGCCAGCAGTTTCAATGCGGGTCTGGGTATTTGGGATGGCTACACCTTC
cdr3_length: 13; v_call: TRBV5-5; clone_size: NA; d_call: NA; j_call: TRBJ1-2; cdr3_aa: CASSLWQGDGYTF; cdr3_nt: TGTGCCAGCAGCTTGTGGCAGGGCGATGGCTACACCTTC
cdr3_length: 14; v_call: TRBV19; clone_size: NA; d_call: NA; j_call: TRBJ2-5; cdr3_aa: CASAIEVAEETQYF; cdr3_nt: TGTGCCAGTGCCATTGAGGTAGCGGAAGAGACCCAGTACTTC
cdr3_length: 15; v_call: TRBV5-8; clone_size: NA; d_call: NA; j_call: TRBJ2-5; cdr3_aa: CASSFGEGVPETQYF; cdr3_nt: TGTGCCAGCAGCTTCGGTGAAGGGGTCCCAGAGACCCAGTACTTC
cdr3_length: 16; v_call: TRBV6-5; clone_size: NA; d_call: NA; j_call: TRBJ2-1; cdr3_aa: CASSYSRGFAYNEQFF; cdr3_nt: TGTGCCAGCAGTTACTCACGGGGATTCGCCTACAATGAGCAGTTCTTC
cdr3_length: 14; v_call: TRBV19; clone_size: NA; d_call: NA; j_call: TRBJ1-2; cdr3_aa: CASSIVGRGYGYTF; cdr3_nt: TGTGCCAGTAGTATAGTGGGCAGGGGCTATGGCTACACCTTC
cdr3_length: 16; v_call: TRBV19; clone_size: NA; d_call: NA; j_call: TRBJ2-5; cdr3_aa: CAREGYGGCPKETQYF; cdr3_nt: TGTGCCAGAGAGGGTTATGGGGGGTGCCCCAAAGAGACCCAGTACTTC
cdr3_length: 16; v_call: TRBV29-1; clone_size: NA; d_call: NA; j_call: TRBJ1-2; cdr3_aa: CSGYGVIGEANYGYTF; cdr3_nt: TGCAGCGGATATGGAGTTATAGGGGAAGCTAACTATGGCTACACCTTC
cdr3_length: 14; v_call: TRBV5-8; clone_size: NA; d_call: NA; j_call: TRBJ2-2; cdr3_aa: CASNPGGDTGELFF; cdr3_nt: TGTGCCAGCAATCCCGGAGGGGACACCGGGGAGCTGTTTTTT
cdr3_length: 15; v_call: TRBV7-2; clone_size: NA; d_call: NA; j_call: TRBJ2-1; cdr3_aa: CASSLVVTFQGEQFF; cdr3_nt: TGTGCCAGCAGCTTAGTGGTGACTTTCCAGGGGGAGCAGTTCTTC
cdr3_length: 15; v_call: TRBV7-9; clone_size: NA; d_call: TRBD1; j_call: TRBJ1-6; cdr3_aa: CASRLDRTISSPLHF; cdr3_nt: TGTGCCAGCAGGTTGGACAGGACTATAAGTTCACCCCTCCACTTT
cdr3_length: 15; v_call: TRBV6-1; clone_size: NA; d_call: TRBD2; j_call: TRBJ2-7; cdr3_aa: CASPPGASGYYEQYF; cdr3_nt: TGTGCCAGCCCCCCCGGGGCTAGCGGGTACTACGAGCAGTACTTC
cdr3_length: 14; v_call: TRBV7-9; clone_size: NA; d_call: NA; j_call: TRBJ2-3; cdr3_aa: CASSAEGSTDTQYF; cdr3_nt: TGTGCCAGCAGCGCTGAGGGCAGTACGGATACGCAGTATTTT
cdr3_length: 16; v_call: TRBV25-1; clone_size: NA; d_call: TRBD2; j_call: TRBJ2-3; cdr3_aa: CASSGGLADSTDTQYF; cdr3_nt: TGTGCCAGCAGTGGCGGACTAGCGGATAGCACAGATACGCAGTATTTT
cdr3_length: 14; v_call: TRBV19; clone_size: NA; d_call: TRBD1; j_call: TRBJ1-2; cdr3_aa: CATQRQGTDYGYTF; cdr3_nt: TGTGCCACCCAGAGACAGGGGACGGACTATGGCTACACCTTC
cdr3_length: 12; v_call: TRBV5-1; clone_size: few; d_call: TRBD1; j_call: TRBJ1-1; cdr3_aa: CASGTGQGQAFF; cdr3_nt: TGCGCCAGCGGCACGGGACAGGGGCAAGCTTTCTTT
cdr3_length: 15; v_call: TRBV27; clone_size: NA; d_call: NA; j_call: TRBJ2-3; cdr3_aa: CASSLGGTATDTQYF; cdr3_nt: TGTGCCAGCAGTTTAGGGGGGACGGCCACAGATACGCAGTATTTT
cdr3_length: 15; v_call: TRBV29-1; clone_size: NA; d_call: NA; j_call: TRBJ2-7; cdr3_aa: CSGGRGGCPYYEQHF; cdr3_nt: TGCAGCGGCGGACGTGGCGGGTGCCCATACTACGAGCAGCACTTC
cdr3_length: 13; v_call: TRBV7-6; clone_size: NA; d_call: NA; j_call: TRBJ1-1; cdr3_aa: CASSSALNTEAFF; cdr3_nt: TGTGCCAGCAGCTCCGCCCTAAACACTGAAGCTTTCTTT
cdr3_length: 17; v_call: TRBV7-2; clone_size: few; d_call: TRBD1; j_call: TRBJ2-7; cdr3_aa: CASSPAQQGGRAYEQYF; cdr3_nt: TGTGCCAGCAGCCCAGCTCAACAGGGGGGAAGGGCCTACGAGCAGTACTTC
cdr3_length: 16; v_call: TRBV10-3; clone_size: few; d_call: TRBD2; j_call: TRBJ2-1; cdr3_aa: CAIGFSGHSSYNEQFF; cdr3_nt: TGTGCCATCGGGTTTAGCGGGCACAGCTCCTACAATGAGCAGTTCTTC
cdr3_length: 15; v_call: TRBV25-1; clone_size: NA; d_call: TRBD2; j_call: TRBJ2-1; cdr3_aa: CASSEPGLVSGEQFF; cdr3_nt: TGTGCCAGCAGTGAACCCGGACTAGTATCGGGTGAGCAGTTCTTC
cdr3_length: 21; v_call: TRBV10-3; clone_size: NA; d_call: NA; j_call: TRBJ1-5; cdr3_aa: CAISESSLKRGPTYSNQPQHF; cdr3_nt: TGTGCCATCAGTGAGTCGAGTTTGAAAAGGGGCCCCACTTATAGCAATCAGCCCCAGCATTTT
cdr3_length: 17; v_call: TRBV4-3; clone_size: NA; d_call: TRBD2; j_call: TRBJ2-1; cdr3_aa: CASSQDLAGSSYNEQFF; cdr3_nt: TGCGCCAGCAGCCAAGACCTAGCGGGGAGCTCCTACAATGAGCAGTTCTTC
cdr3_length: 13; v_call: TRBV18; clone_size: NA; d_call: NA; j_call: TRBJ2-5; cdr3_aa: CASSPDLQETQYF; cdr3_nt: TGTGCCAGCTCACCAGACTTACAAGAGACCCAGTACTTC
cdr3_length: 15; v_call: TRBV5-6; clone_size: NA; d_call: NA; j_call: TRBJ2-1; cdr3_aa: CASSSTWGGYNEQFF; cdr3_nt: TGTGCCAGCAGCTCGACCTGGGGCGGATACAATGAGCAGTTCTTC
cdr3_length: 15; v_call: TRBV4-1; clone_size: few; d_call: NA; j_call: TRBJ1-1; cdr3_aa: CASSLRSNVNTEAFF; cdr3_nt: TGCGCCAGCAGCCTACGGTCGAACGTGAACACTGAAGCTTTCTTT
cdr3_length: 13; v_call: TRBV5-1; clone_size: NA; d_call: TRBD1; j_call: TRBJ2-7; cdr3_aa: CASSWDRVYEQYF; cdr3_nt: TGCGCCAGCAGCTGGGACAGGGTCTACGAGCAGTACTTC
cdr3_length: 15; v_call: TRBV7-3; clone_size: NA; d_call: NA; j_call: TRBJ2-7; cdr3_aa: CASSLQGGRGAVQYF; cdr3_nt: TGTGCCAGCAGCTTACAGGGCGGGCGGGGAGCGGTGCAGTACTTC
cdr3_length: 16; v_call: TRBV2; clone_size: once; d_call: TRBD1; j_call: TRBJ1-5; cdr3_aa: CASSGGTGSRNQPQHF; cdr3_nt: TGTGCCAGCAGTGGGGGGACAGGGTCCCGCAATCAGCCCCAGCATTTT
cdr3_length: 15; v_call: TRBV7-9; clone_size: NA; d_call: NA; j_call: TRBJ2-1; cdr3_aa: CASHRRGASYNEQFF; cdr3_nt: TGTGCCAGTCACCGCCGGGGGGCCTCCTACAATGAGCAGTTCTTC
cdr3_length: 16; v_call: TRBV6-1; clone_size: few; d_call: TRBD1; j_call: TRBJ1-4; cdr3_aa: CASSEDLTGVNEKLFF; cdr3_nt: TGTGCCAGCAGTGAAGATCTGACAGGGGTTAATGAAAAACTGTTTTTT
cdr3_length: 14; v_call: TRBV2; clone_size: NA; d_call: TRBD1; j_call: TRBJ1-5; cdr3_aa: CASRDRVGNQPQHF; cdr3_nt: TGTGCCAGCAGGGACAGGGTCGGCAATCAGCCCCAGCATTTT
cdr3_length: 14; v_call: TRBV25-1; clone_size: NA; d_call: NA; j_call: TRBJ1-5; cdr3_aa: CASSSPGAGQPQHF; cdr3_nt: TGTGCCAGCAGTTCCCCAGGGGCAGGTCAGCCCCAGCATTTT
cdr3_length: 16; v_call: TRBV9; clone_size: NA; d_call: NA; j_call: TRBJ1-2; cdr3_aa: CASSVGGTGTTWGYTF; cdr3_nt: TGTGCCAGCAGCGTAGGCGGTACCGGGACAACTTGGGGCTACACCTTC
cdr3_length: 17; v_call: TRBV9; clone_size: once; d_call: TRBD2; j_call: TRBJ2-2; cdr3_aa: CASSVGTSGSASGELFF; cdr3_nt: TGTGCCAGCAGCGTTGGGACTAGCGGGAGCGCGAGCGGGGAGCTGTTTTTT
cdr3_length: 17; v_call: TRBV9; clone_size: NA; d_call: NA; j_call: TRBJ2-5; cdr3_aa: CASSEGRHGNPQETQYF; cdr3_nt: TGTGCCAGCAGCGAGGGGAGGCACGGAAATCCCCAAGAGACCCAGTACTTC
cdr3_length: 14; v_call: TRBV27; clone_size: NA; d_call: TRBD1; j_call: TRBJ1-1; cdr3_aa: CASNPQGSNTEAFF; cdr3_nt: TGTGCCAGCAATCCACAGGGGTCGAACACTGAAGCTTTCTTT
cdr3_length: 14; v_call: TRBV5-6; clone_size: NA; d_call: TRBD1; j_call: TRBJ2-7; cdr3_aa: CASSLMQGAGEQYF; cdr3_nt: TGTGCCAGCAGCTTAATGCAGGGGGCTGGCGAGCAGTACTTC
cdr3_length: 16; v_call: TRBV7-2; clone_size: NA; d_call: TRBD2; j_call: TRBJ2-1; cdr3_aa: CASSIQLAGGSHEQFF; cdr3_nt: TGTGCCAGCAGCATACAACTAGCGGGAGGCTCCCATGAGCAGTTCTTC
cdr3_length: 14; v_call: TRBV27; clone_size: NA; d_call: NA; j_call: TRBJ2-7; cdr3_aa: CASSPGSAFYEQYF; cdr3_nt: TGTGCCAGCAGTCCCGGGAGTGCTTTCTACGAGCAGTACTTC
cdr3_length: 11; v_call: TRBV20-1; clone_size: NA; d_call: TRBD2; j_call: TRBJ2-1; cdr3_aa: CSAAAGVKQFF; cdr3_nt: TGCAGTGCAGCAGCGGGAGTAAAGCAGTTCTTC
cdr3_length: 16; v_call: TRBV1; clone_size: NA; d_call: NA; j_call: TRBJ2-7; cdr3_aa: CTSSQAAGTGSYEQYF; cdr3_nt: TGCACCAGCAGCCAGGCAGCCGGGACAGGATCCTACGAGCAGTACTTC
cdr3_length: 16; v_call: TRBV5-1; clone_size: once; d_call: TRBD2; j_call: TRBJ2-7; cdr3_aa: CASSDEGAGGGYEQYF; cdr3_nt: TGCGCCAGCAGCGACGAAGGCGCGGGAGGAGGCTACGAGCAGTACTTC
cdr3_length: 14; v_call: TRBV7-6; clone_size: NA; d_call: TRBD2; j_call: TRBJ2-5; cdr3_aa: CASQASGGAGTQYF; cdr3_nt: TGTGCCAGCCAGGCTAGCGGGGGGGCAGGGACCCAGTACTTC
cdr3_length: 13; v_call: TRBV18; clone_size: NA; d_call: NA; j_call: TRBJ1-1; cdr3_aa: CASSPTVSTEAFF; cdr3_nt: TGTGCCAGCTCACCAACGGTGAGCACTGAAGCTTTCTTT
cdr3_length: 14; v_call: TRBV7-3; clone_size: NA; d_call: NA; j_call: TRBJ1-2; cdr3_aa: CASSFQGGDYGYTF; cdr3_nt: TGTGCCAGCAGCTTCCAGGGAGGGGACTATGGCTACACCTTC
cdr3_length: 15; v_call: TRBV5-8; clone_size: NA; d_call: TRBD1; j_call: TRBJ2-6; cdr3_aa: CASDRGGGGANVLTF; cdr3_nt: TGTGCCAGCGACAGGGGAGGAGGGGGGGCCAACGTCCTGACTTTC
cdr3_length: 14; v_call: TRBV9; clone_size: NA; d_call: NA; j_call: TRBJ1-5; cdr3_aa: CASSVSSYNQPQHF; cdr3_nt: TGTGCCAGCAGCGTTAGCAGCTACAATCAGCCCCAGCATTTT
cdr3_length: 13; v_call: TRBV2; clone_size: NA; d_call: NA; j_call: TRBJ2-1; cdr3_aa: CASSEGQYNEQFF; cdr3_nt: TGTGCCAGCAGTGAGGGACAATACAATGAGCAGTTCTTC
cdr3_length: 14; v_call: TRBV28; clone_size: NA; d_call: NA; j_call: TRBJ2-6; cdr3_aa: CASNPHSGANVLTF; cdr3_nt: TGTGCCAGCAATCCCCACTCTGGGGCCAACGTCCTGACTTTC